Below are 8 T cell receptor beta chains sequenced from a single sample in a study of cytomegalovirus exposure and HLA in healthy donors. The PCR had 60 Vbeta and 13 Jbeta primers. Sequencing used immunoSEQ multiplex PCR; TCRdb keeps in-frame clones, though not all of them. The sample contains over 150,000 clones, around 80% of which appear only once. Source material: PBMCs. The origin of the receptors is a man aged 40-49 years in good health and CMV-seronegative.

This clone came up a few times. The rearrangement uses TRBV28 and TRBJ1-4; the D is unclear. There are 17 residues in the CDR3. V was clipped by 2 bases and J by 8 bases, with 21 bases between them. The germline V gene encodes CDR1 MDHEN and CDR2 SYDVKM. The CDR3 is CASSLIQSASPREKLFF. DNA of the CDR3: TGTGCCAGCAGTTTAATCCAATCCGCATCACCCAGAGAAAAACTGTTTTTT.

The chain combines TRBV11-3 with TRBJ2-1, with 8 bases matching TRBD2. The germline CDR1 and CDR2 sequences are SGHNT and YENEEA. The CDR3 is 17 amino acids. V was clipped by 0 bases and J by 1 base; unmatched bases: 5. The CDR3 bases are TGTGCCAGCAGCTTAGATCGGGGCGGGAGGTCCTACAATGAGCAGTTCTTC. It specifies CASSLDRGGRSYNEQFF.

Regarding this clone: One junction end does not reproduce the germline sequence, and a read error may be involved. The chain joins TRBV7-9 to TRBJ1-1; TRBD1 might be the D (5 bases). The CDR3 is made up of 16 amino acids. Germline assignment: CDR1 SEHNR and CDR2 FQNEAQ (reference sequence). CDR3 amino acids: CSSSFPKGVDPTEAFF. In DNA, the CDR3 is TGTTCCAGCAGCTTCCCCAAAGGGGTTGACCCCACTGAAGCTTTCTTT.

The V and J genes are TRBV5-1 and TRBJ2-7; D is possibly TRBD1 (5 bases). Looked up from germline, CDR1 is SGHRS and CDR2 is YFSETQ. This CDR3 comprises 13 residues. Between the trimmed V and J ends, which lost 2 bases and 2 bases, there was a span of 8 bases. The CDR3 coding sequence is TGCGCCAGCAGCTTCCAGGGTACCTACGAGCAGTACTTC. It specifies CASSFQGTYEQYF.

The chain links TRBV18 to TRBJ1-5; 8 bases are a match to TRBD1. Germline CDR1 and CDR2: KGHSH and LQKENI. V dropped 5 bases and J dropped 4; count of bases not matched to a gene: 7. The length of the CDR3 is 15 residues. The CDR3 loop is CASSEDRGGNQPQHF. The CDR3 DNA reads TGTGCCAGCTCAGAAGACAGGGGAGGAAATCAGCCCCAGCATTTT.

This clone was recorded a few times. This chain joins TRBV5-1 and TRBJ1-2; 8 bases map to TRBD1. Trimming cost V 2 bases and J 8 bases; bases outside gene matches: 5. CDR3 length: 13 residues. Germline assignment: CDR1 SGHRS and CDR2 YFSETQ. CDR3 bases: TGCGCCAGCAGCTTTCAGGGGGCAGGAGGCTACACCTTC. As protein: CASSFQGAGGYTF. The complete variable domain, with remaining parts taken from reference TRBV5-1 and TRBJ1-2, reads KAGVTQTPRYLIKTRGQQVTLSCSPISGHRSVSWYQQTPGQGLQFLFEYFSETQRNKGNFPGRFSGRQFSNSRSEMNVSTLELGDSALYLCASSFQGAGGYTFGSGTRLTVV.

In this sample, this clone turned up a few times. The chain employs TRBV6-4 and TRBJ2-2; D unresolved. This CDR3 is 12 amino acids long. Deletions cut 6 bases from V and 6 bases from J, with 8 bases between. CDR1 and CDR2 from the germline V gene are MRHNA and SNTAGT. The CDR3 spells CASRAGSGELFF. As DNA, the CDR3 is TGTGCCAGCAGGGCTGGTTCCGGGGAGCTGTTTTTT.

This chain connects TRBV18 to TRBJ1-2; D not certain. The germline V gene encodes CDR1 KGHSH and CDR2 LQKENI. This CDR3 comprises 12 residues. V was clipped by 3 bases and J by 2 bases, with 4 bases between them. CDR3 nucleotides: TGTGCCAGCTCACCTCAGAACTATGGCTACACCTTC. Its protein product is CASSPQNYGYTF.